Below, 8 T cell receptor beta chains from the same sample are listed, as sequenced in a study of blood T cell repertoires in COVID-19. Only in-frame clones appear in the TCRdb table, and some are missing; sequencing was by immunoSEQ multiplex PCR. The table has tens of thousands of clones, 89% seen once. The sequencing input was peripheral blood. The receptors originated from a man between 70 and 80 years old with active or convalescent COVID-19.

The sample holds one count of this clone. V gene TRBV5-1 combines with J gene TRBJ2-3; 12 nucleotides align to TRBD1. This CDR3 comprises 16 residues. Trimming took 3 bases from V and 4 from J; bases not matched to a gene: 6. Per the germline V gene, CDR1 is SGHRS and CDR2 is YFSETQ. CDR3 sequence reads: CASSWGQGAGADTQYF. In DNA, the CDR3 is TGCGCCAGCAGCTGGGGACAGGGGGCTGGCGCAGATACGCAGTATTTT.

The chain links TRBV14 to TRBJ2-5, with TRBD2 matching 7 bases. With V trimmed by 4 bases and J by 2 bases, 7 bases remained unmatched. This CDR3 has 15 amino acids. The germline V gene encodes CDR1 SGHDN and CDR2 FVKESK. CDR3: CASSPYAGVQETQYF. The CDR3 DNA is TGTGCCAGCAGCCCTTATGCGGGGGTACAAGAGACCCAGTACTTC.

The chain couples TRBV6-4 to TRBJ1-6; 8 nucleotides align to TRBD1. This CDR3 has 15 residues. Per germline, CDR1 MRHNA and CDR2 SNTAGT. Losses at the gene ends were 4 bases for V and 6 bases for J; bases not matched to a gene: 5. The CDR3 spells CASSAKGQGNSPLHF. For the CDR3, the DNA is TGTGCCAGCAGTGCGAAAGGACAGGGTAATTCACCCCTCCACTTT.

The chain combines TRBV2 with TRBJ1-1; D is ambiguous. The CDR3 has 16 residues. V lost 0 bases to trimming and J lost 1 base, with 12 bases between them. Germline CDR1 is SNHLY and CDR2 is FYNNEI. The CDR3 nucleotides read TGTGCCAGCAGTGAAGCGAGAAAGGAGTGGAACACTGAAGCTTTCTTT. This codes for CASSEARKEWNTEAFF.

CDR3 nucleotides: TGTGCCAGCAGCGCCAGGGACAGGGGGCAAGAGACCCAGTACTTC. Protein product: CASSARDRGQETQYF. The V and J genes are TRBV7-8 and TRBJ2-5; 11 nucleotides line up with TRBD1. Germline assignment: CDR1 SGHVS and CDR2 FQNEAQ. The V segment lost 5 bases and the J segment 2 bases; nucleotides outside the gene matches: 4. The CDR3 length is 15 residues.

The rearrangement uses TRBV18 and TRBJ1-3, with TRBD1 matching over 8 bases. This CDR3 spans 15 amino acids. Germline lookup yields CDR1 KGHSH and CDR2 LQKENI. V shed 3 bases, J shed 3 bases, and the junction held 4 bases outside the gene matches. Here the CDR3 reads CASSPLQGDGNTIYF. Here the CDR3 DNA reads TGTGCCAGCTCACCTCTACAGGGGGATGGAAACACCATATATTTT.

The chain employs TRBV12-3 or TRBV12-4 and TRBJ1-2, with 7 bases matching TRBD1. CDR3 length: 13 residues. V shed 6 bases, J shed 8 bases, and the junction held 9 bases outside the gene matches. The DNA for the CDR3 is TGTGCCAGCAGCCTTACAGGGGCTGAGGGCTACACCTTC. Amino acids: CASSLTGAEGYTF.

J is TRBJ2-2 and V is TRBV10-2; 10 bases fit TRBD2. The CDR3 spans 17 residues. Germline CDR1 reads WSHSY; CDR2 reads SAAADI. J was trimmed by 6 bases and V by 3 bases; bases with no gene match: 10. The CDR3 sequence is CASSEASGGTGAGELFF. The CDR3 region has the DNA TGCGCCAGCAGTGAAGCTAGCGGGGGAACAGGGGCCGGGGAGCTGTTTTTT.